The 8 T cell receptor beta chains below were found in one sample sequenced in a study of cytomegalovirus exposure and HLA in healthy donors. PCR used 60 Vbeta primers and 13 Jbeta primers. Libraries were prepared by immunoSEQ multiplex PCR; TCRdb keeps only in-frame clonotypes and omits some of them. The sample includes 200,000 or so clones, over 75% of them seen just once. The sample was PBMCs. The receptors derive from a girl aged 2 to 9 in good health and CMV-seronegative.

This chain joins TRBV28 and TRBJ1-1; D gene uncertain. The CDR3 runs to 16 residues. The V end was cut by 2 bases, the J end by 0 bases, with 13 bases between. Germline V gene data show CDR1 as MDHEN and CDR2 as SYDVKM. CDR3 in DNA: TGTGCCAGCAGTTTAGCCCCCCGCAGGATGAACACTGAAGCTTTCTTT. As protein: CASSLAPRRMNTEAFF.

This CDR3 reads CASSIQGLTYGYTF. CDR3 bases: TGTGCCAGCAGTATACAGGGCCTCACCTATGGCTACACCTTC. The chain recombines TRBV5-6 with TRBJ1-2; D possibly corresponds to TRBD1 (6 bases). This CDR3 comprises 14 residues. CDR1 is SGHDT and CDR2 is YYEEEE in the germline V gene. Trimming shortened V by 5 bases and J by 4 bases, and 15 bases separated the two germline ends.

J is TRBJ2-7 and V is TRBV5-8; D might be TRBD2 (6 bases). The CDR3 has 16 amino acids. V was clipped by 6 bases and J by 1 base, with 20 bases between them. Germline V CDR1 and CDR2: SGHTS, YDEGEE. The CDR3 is CASTRRRDLRSYEQYF. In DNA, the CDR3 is TGTGCCAGCACCAGACGGAGGGACCTAAGATCCTACGAGCAGTACTTC.

The CDR3 region has the DNA TGTGCCAGCCGCGGACAGGGTGTTAGAGAGACCCAGTACTTC. Protein product: CASRGQGVRETQYF. The rearrangement joins TRBV25-1 to TRBJ2-5; 8 positions match TRBD1. Germline assignment: CDR1 MGHDK and CDR2 SYGVNS. The CDR3 extends over 14 amino acids. With V trimmed by 8 bases and J by 4 bases, 9 bases remained unmatched.

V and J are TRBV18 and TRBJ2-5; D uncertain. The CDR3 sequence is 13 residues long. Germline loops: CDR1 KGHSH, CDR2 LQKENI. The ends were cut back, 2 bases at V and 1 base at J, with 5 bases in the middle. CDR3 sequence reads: CASSPRSQETQYF. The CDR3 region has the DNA TGTGCCAGCTCACCAAGGAGCCAAGAGACCCAGTACTTC.

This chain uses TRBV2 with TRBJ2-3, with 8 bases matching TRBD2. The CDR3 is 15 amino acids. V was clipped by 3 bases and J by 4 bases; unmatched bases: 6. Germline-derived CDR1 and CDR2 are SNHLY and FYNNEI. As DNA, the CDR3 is TGTGCCAGCAGTGAGGCGGGAGGCAGCCCAGATACGCAGTATTTT. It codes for CASSEAGGSPDTQYF.

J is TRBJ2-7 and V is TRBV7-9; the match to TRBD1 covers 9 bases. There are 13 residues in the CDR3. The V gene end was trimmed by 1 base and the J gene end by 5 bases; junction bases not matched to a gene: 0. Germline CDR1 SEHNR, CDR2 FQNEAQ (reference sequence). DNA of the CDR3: TGTGCCAGCAGCTTAGGACAGGGGGACGAGCAGTACTTC. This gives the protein CASSLGQGDEQYF.

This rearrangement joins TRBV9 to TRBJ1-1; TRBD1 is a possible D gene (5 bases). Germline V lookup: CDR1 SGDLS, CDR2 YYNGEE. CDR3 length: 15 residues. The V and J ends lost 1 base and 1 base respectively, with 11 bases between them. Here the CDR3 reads CASSVQQGPNTEAFF. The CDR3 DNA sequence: TGTGCCAGCAGCGTACAGCAGGGCCCGAACACTGAAGCTTTCTTT.